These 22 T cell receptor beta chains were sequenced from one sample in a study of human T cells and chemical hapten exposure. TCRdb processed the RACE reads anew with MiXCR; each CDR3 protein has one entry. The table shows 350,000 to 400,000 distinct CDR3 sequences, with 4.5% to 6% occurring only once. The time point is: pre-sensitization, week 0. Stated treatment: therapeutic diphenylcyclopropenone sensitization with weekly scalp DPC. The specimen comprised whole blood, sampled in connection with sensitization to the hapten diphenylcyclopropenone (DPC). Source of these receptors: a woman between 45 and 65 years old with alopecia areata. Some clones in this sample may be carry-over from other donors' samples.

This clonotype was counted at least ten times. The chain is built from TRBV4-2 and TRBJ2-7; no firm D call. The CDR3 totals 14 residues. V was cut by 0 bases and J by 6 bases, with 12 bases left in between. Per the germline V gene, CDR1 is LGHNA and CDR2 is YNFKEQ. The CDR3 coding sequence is TGTGCCAGCAGCCAAGAGCTAGTGACTGGCGAGCAGTACTTC. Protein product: CASSQELVTGEQYF.

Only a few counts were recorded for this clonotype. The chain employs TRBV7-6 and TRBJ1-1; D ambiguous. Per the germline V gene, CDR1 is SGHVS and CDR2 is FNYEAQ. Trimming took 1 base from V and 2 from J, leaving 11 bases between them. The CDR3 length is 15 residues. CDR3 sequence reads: CASSLGPIFNTEAFF. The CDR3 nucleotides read TGTGCCAGCAGCTTAGGGCCCATATTTAACACTGAAGCTTTCTTT.

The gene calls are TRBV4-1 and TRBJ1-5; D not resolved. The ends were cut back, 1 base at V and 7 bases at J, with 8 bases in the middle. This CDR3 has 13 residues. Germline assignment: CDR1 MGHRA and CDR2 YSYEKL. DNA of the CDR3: TGCGCCAGCAGCCAAGTTCTCAGACAGCCCCAGCATTTT. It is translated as CASSQVLRQPQHF.

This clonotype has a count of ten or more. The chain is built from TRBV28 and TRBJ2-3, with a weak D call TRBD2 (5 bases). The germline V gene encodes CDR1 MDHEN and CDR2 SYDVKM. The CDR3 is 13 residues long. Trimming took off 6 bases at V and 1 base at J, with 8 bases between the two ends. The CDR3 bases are TGTGCCAGCAGGGACTCACGCACAGATACGCAGTATTTT. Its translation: CASRDSRTDTQYF. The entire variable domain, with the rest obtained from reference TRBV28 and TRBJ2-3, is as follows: DVKVTQSSRYLVKRTGEKVFLECVQDMDHENMFWYRQDPGLGLRLIYFSYDVKMKEKGDIPEGYSVSREKKERFSLILESASTNQTSMYLCASRDSRTDTQYFGPGTRLTVL.

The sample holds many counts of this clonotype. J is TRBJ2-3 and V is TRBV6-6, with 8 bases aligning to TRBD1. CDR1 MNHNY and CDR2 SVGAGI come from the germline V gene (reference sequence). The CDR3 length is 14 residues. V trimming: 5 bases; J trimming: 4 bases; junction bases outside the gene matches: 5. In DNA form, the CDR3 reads TGTGCCAGCAGTGACGGACAGGGCTCAGATACGCAGTATTTT. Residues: CASSDGQGSDTQYF.

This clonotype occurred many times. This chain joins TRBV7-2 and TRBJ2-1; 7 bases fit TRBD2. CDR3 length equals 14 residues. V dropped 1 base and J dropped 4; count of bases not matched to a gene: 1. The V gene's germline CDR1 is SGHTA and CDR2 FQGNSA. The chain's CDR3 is CASSLDGGYNEQFF. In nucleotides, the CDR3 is TGTGCCAGCAGCTTAGACGGGGGGTACAATGAGCAGTTCTTC.

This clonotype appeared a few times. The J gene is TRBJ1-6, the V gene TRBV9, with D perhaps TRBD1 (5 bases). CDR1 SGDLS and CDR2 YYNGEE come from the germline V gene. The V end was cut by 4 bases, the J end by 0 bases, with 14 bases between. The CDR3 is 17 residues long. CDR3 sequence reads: CASSPSWGSSYNSPLHF. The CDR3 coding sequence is TGTGCCAGCAGCCCCTCATGGGGGAGCTCCTATAATTCACCCCTCCACTTT.

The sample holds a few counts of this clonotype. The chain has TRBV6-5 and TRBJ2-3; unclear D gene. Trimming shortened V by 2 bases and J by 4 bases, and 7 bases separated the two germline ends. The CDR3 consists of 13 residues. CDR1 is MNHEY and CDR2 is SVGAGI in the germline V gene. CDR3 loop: CASSYGYSDTQYF. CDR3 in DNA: TGTGCCAGCAGTTACGGCTATTCAGATACGCAGTATTTT.

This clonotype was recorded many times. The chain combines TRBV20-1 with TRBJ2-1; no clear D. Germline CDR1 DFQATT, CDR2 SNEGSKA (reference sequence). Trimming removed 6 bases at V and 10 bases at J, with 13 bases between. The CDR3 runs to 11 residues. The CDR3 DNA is TGCAGTGCCCCCACCTACGGGGAGCAGTTCTTC. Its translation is CSAPTYGEQFF.

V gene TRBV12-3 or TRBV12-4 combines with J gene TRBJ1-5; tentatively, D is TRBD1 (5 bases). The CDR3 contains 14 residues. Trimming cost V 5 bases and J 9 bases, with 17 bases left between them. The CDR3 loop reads CASSLEQGLAPQHF. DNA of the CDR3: TGTGCCAGCAGTCTTGAGCAGGGTTTAGCGCCCCAGCATTTT.

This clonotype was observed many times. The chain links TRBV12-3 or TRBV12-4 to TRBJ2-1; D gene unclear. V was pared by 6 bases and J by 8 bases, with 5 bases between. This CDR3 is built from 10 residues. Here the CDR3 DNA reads TGTGCCAGCAGAGGACATGAGCAGTTCTTC. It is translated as CASRGHEQFF.

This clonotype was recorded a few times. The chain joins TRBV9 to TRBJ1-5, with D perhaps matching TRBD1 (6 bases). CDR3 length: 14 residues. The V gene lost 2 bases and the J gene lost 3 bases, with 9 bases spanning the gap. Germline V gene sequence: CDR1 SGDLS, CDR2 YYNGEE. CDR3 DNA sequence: TGTGCCAGCAGCGTTGGACAGCTCAATCAGCCCCAGCATTTT. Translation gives CASSVGQLNQPQHF. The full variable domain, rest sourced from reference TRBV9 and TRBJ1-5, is DSGVTQTPKHLITATGQRVTLRCSPRSGDLSVYWYQQSLDQGLQFLIQYYNGEERAKGNILERFSAQQFPDLHSELNLSSLELGDSALYFCASSVGQLNQPQHFGDGTRLSIL.

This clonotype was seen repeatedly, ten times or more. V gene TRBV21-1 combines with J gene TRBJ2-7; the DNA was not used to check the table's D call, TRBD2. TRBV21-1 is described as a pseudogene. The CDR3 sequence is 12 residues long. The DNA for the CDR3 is TGTGCCAGCAGCACCGCTGTAGATGAGCAGTACTTC. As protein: CASSTAVDEQYF.

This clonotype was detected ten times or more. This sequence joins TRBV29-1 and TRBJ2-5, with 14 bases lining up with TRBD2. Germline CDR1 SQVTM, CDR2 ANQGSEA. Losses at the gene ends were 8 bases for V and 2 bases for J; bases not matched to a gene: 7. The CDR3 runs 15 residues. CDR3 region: CSTGLAGGGQETQYF. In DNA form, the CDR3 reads TGCAGCACCGGACTAGCGGGGGGAGGGCAAGAGACCCAGTACTTC.

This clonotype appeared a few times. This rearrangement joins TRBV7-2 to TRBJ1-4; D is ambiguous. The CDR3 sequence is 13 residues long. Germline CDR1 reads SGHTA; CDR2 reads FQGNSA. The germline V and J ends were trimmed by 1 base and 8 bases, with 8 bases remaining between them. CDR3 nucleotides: TGTGCCAGCAGCTTAGATCTAGGGGAAAAACTGTTTTTT. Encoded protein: CASSLDLGEKLFF.

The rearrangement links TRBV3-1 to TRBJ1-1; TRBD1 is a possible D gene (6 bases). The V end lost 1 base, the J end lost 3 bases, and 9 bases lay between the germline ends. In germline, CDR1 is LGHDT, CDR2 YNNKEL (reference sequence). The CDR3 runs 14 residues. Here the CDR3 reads CASSQVGQYTEAFF. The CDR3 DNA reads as TGTGCCAGCAGCCAAGTAGGACAGTACACTGAAGCTTTCTTT.

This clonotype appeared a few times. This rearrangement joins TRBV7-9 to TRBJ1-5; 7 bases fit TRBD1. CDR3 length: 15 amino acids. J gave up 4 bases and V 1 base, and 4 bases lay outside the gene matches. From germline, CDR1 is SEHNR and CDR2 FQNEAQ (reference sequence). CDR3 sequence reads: CASSLGGGQNQPQHF. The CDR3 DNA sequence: TGTGCCAGCAGCTTAGGAGGGGGCCAAAATCAGCCCCAGCATTTT.

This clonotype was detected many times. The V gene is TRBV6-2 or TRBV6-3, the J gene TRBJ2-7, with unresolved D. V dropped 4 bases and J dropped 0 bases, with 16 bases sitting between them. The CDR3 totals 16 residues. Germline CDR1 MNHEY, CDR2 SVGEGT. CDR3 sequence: CASSSLRIISSYEQYF. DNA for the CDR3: TGTGCCAGCAGTTCCCTCCGGATAATTAGCTCCTACGAGCAGTACTTC.

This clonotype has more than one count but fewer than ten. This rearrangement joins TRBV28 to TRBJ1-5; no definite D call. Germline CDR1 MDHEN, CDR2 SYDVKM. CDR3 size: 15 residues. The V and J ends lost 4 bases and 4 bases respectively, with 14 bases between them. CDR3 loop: CASSSLDTVNQPQHF. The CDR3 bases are TGTGCCAGCAGTTCCCTTGACACGGTGAATCAGCCCCAGCATTTT.

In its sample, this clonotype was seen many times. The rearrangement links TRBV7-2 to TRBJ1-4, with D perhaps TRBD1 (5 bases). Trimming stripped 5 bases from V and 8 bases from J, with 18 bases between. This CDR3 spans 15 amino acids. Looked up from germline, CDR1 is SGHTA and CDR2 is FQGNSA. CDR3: CASSNRWQGREKLFF. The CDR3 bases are TGTGCCAGCAGCAACAGGTGGCAGGGTCGCGAAAAACTGTTTTTT.

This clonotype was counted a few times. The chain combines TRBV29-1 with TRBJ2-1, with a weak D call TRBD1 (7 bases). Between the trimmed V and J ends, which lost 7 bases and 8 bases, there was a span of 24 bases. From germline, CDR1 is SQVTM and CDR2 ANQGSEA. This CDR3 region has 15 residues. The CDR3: CSGLRGDRDAYEQFF. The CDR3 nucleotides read TGCAGCGGTCTGAGGGGGGACAGAGATGCGTATGAGCAGTTCTTC.

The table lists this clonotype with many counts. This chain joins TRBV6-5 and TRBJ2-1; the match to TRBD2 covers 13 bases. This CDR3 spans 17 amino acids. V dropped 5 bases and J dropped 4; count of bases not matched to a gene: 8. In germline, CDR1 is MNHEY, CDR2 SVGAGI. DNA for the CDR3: TGTGCCAGCAGTGCCCGACTAGCGGGAGGTCGGTACAATGAGCAGTTCTTC. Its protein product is CASSARLAGGRYNEQFF.